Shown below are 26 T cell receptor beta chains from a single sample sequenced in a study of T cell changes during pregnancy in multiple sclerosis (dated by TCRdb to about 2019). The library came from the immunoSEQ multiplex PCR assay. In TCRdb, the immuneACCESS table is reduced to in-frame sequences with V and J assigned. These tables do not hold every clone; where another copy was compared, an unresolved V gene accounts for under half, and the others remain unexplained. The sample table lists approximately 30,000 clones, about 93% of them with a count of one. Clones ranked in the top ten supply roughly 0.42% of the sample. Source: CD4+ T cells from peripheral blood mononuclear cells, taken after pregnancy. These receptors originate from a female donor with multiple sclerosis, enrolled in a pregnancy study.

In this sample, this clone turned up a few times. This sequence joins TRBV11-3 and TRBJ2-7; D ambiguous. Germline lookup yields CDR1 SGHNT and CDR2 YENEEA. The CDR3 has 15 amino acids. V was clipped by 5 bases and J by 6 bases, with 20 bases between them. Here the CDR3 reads CASSLNGDGSGEQYF. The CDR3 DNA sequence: TGTGCCAGCAGCCTCAACGGTGATGGTTCGGGCGAGCAGTACTTC.

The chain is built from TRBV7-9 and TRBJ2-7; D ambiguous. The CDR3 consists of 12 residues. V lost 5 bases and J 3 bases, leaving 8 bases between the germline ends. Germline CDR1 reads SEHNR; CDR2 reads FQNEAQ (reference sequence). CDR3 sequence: CASSVQVYEQYF. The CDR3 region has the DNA TGTGCCAGCAGCGTCCAGGTCTACGAGCAGTACTTC.

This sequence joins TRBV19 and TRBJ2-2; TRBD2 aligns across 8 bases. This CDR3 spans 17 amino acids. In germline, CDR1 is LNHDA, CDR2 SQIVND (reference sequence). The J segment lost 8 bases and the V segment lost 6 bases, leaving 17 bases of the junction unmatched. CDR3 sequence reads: CASSTRAGDGVTGELFF. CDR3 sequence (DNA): TGTGCCAGTAGCACCCGAGCGGGAGACGGGGTAACGGGGGAGCTGTTTTTT.

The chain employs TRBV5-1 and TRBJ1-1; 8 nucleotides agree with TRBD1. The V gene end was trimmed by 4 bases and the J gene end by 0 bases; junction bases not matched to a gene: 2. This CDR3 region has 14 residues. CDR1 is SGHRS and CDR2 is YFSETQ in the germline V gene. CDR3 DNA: TGCGCCAGCAGCAGACAGGGGATGAACACTGAAGCTTTCTTT. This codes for CASSRQGMNTEAFF.

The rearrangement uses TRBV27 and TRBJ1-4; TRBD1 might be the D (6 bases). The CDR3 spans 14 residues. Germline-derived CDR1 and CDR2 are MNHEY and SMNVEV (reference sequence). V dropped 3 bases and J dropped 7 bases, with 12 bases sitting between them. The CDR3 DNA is TGTGCCAGCAGTTTCCTCCGGGACACTGAAAAACTGTTTTTT. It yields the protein CASSFLRDTEKLFF. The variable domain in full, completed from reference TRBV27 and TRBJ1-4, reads EAQVTQNPRYLITVTGKKLTVTCSQNMNHEYMSWYRQDPGLGLRQIYYSMNVEVTDKGDVPEGYKVSRKEKRNFPLILESPSPNQTSLYFCASSFLRDTEKLFFGSGTQLSVL.

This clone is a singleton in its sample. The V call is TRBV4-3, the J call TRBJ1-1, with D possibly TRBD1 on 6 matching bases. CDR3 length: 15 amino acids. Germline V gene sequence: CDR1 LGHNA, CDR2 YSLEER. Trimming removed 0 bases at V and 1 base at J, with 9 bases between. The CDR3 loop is CASSQEDRPNTEAFF. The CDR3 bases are TGCGCCAGCAGCCAAGAGGACAGACCGAACACTGAAGCTTTCTTT.

This chain's CDR3 is CASSSGQPHNEQFF. As DNA, the CDR3 is TGTGCCAGCAGTTCCGGACAGCCTCACAATGAGCAGTTCTTC. V usage is TRBV6-5 and J usage is TRBJ2-1; possible D gene TRBD1, 6 bases. This CDR3 is built from 14 residues. CDR1 is MNHEY and CDR2 is SVGAGI in the germline V gene. With 4 bases removed from V and 5 bases from J, the gap between germline ends came to 12 bases.

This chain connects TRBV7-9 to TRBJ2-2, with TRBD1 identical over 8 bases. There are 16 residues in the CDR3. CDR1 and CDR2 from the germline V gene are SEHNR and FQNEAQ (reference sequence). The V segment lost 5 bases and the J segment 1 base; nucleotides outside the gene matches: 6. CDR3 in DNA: TGTGCCAGCAGCCTAACCGGGACAGGGAACACCGGGGAGCTGTTTTTT. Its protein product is CASSLTGTGNTGELFF.

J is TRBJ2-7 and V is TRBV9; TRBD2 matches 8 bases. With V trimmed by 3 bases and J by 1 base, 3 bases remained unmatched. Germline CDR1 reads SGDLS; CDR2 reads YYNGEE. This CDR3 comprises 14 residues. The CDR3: CASSETSASYEQYF. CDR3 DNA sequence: TGTGCCAGCAGCGAGACTAGCGCGTCCTACGAGCAGTACTTC.

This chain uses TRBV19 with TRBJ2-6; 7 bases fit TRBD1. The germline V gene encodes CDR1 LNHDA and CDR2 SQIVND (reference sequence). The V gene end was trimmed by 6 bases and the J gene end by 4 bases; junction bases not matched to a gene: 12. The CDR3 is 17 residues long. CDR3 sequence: CASSRDRPGGGANVLTF. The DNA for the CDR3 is TGTGCCAGTAGCCGGGACAGACCCGGCGGAGGGGCCAACGTCCTGACTTTC.

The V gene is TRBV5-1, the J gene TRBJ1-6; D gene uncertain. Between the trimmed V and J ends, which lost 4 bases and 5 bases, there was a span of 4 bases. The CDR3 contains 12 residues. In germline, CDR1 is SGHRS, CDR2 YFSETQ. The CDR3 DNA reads TGCGCCAGCAGCCCAGATAATTCACCCCTCCACTTT. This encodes CASSPDNSPLHF.

The CDR3 region has the DNA TGCGCCAGCAGCCAAAGGACAGGGGGCGGGCTCACGAATTCACCCCTCCACTTT. Protein: CASSQRTGGGLTNSPLHF. The genes are TRBV4-3 and TRBJ1-6; 11 bases are shared with TRBD1. The germline CDR1 and CDR2 sequences are LGHNA and YSLEER. The V and J ends lost 2 bases and 7 bases, in that order; junction bases with no gene match: 10. The CDR3 totals 18 residues.

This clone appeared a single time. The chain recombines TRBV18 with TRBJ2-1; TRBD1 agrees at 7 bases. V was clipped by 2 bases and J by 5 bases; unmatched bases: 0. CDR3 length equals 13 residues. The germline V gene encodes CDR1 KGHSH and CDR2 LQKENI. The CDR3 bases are TGTGCCAGCTCACCAGGACAGGACAATGAGCAGTTCTTC. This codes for CASSPGQDNEQFF.

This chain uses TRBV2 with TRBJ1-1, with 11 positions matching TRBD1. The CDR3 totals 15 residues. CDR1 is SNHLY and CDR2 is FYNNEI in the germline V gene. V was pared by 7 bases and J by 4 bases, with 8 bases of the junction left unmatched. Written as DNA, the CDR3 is TGTGCCAGCATGAAGATTGGGACAGGGGGCACTGAAGCTTTCTTT. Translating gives CASMKIGTGGTEAFF.

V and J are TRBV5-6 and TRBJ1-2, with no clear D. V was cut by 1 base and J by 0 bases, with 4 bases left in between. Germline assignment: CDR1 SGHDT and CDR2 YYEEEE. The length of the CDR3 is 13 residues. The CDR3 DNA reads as TGTGCCAGCAGCTTGATCACTAACTATGGCTACACCTTC. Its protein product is CASSLITNYGYTF.

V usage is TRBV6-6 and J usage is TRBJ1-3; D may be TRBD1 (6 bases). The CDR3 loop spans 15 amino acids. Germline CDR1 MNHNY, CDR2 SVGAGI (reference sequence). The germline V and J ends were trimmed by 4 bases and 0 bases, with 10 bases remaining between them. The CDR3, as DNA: TGTGCCAGCAGTTCCCGAGGGGGCTCTGGAAACACCATATATTTT. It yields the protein CASSSRGGSGNTIYF.

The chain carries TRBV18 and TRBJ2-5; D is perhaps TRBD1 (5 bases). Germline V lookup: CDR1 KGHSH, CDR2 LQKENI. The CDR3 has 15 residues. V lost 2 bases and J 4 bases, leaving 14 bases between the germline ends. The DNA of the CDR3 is TGTGCCAGCTCACCAGACCCAGGGATGGGAGAGACCCAGTACTTC. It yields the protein CASSPDPGMGETQYF.

The CDR3 sequence is CASRSRDSSYEQYF. In DNA form, the CDR3 reads TGTGCCAGCAGGTCCCGGGACAGCTCCTACGAGCAGTACTTC. The chain is built from TRBV27 and TRBJ2-7, with 7 bases lining up with TRBD1. Germline V gene sequence: CDR1 MNHEY, CDR2 SMNVEV (reference sequence). V lost 6 bases to trimming and J lost 0 bases; unmatched junction nucleotides: 5. The CDR3 runs 14 residues.

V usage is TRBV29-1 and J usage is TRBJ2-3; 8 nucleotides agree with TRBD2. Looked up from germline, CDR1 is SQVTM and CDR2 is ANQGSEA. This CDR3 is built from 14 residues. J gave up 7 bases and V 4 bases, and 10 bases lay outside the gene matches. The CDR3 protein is CSVGAASGRNTQYF. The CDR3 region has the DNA TGCAGCGTTGGAGCGGCTAGCGGGCGGAATACGCAGTATTTT.

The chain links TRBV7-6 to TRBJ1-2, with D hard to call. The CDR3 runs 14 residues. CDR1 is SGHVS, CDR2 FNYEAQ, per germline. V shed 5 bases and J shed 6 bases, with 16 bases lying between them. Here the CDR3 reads CASSPEQSSHGYTF. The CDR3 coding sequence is TGTGCCAGCAGCCCCGAACAAAGTTCTCATGGCTACACCTTC.

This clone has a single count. CDR3 amino acids: CASSIEPGSLYGYTF. The CDR3 DNA follows: TGTGCCAGCAGTATTGAACCCGGGTCTTTGTATGGCTACACCTTC. This chain links TRBV27 with TRBJ1-2; no reliable D call. Trimming took off 5 bases at V and 5 bases at J, with 18 bases between the two ends. The CDR3 length is 15 residues. The V gene's germline CDR1 is MNHEY and CDR2 SMNVEV (reference sequence).

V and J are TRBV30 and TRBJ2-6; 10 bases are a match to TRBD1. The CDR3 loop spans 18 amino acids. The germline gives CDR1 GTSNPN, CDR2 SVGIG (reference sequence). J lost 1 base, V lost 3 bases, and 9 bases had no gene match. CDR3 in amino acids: CAWSRDRGFLSGANVLTF. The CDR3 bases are TGTGCCTGGAGCCGGGACAGGGGTTTTCTGTCTGGGGCCAACGTCCTGACTTTC.

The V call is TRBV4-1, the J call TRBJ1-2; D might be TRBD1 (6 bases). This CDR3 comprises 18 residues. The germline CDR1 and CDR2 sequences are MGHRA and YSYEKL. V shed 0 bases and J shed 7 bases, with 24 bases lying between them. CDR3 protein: CASSQDVLVGGGKAGYTF. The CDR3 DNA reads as TGCGCCAGCAGCCAAGATGTTTTGGTGGGAGGGGGGAAGGCTGGCTACACCTTC.

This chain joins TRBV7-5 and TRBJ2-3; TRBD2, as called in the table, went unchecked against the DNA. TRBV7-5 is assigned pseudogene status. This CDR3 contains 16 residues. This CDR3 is CVRSIKEGGPADTQYF. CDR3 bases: TGTGTCAGAAGCATTAAGGAGGGAGGGCCCGCAGATACGCAGTATTTT.

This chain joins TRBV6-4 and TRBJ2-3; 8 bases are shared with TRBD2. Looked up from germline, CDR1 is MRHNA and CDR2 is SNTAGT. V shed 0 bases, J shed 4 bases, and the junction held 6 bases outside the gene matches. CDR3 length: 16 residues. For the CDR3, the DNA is TGTGCCAGCAGTGACTCGGGTAGCGGGGTTCCAGATACGCAGTATTTT. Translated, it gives CASSDSGSGVPDTQYF.

The CDR3 spells CASSPDSLSYEQYF. The CDR3 DNA follows: TGCGCCAGCAGCCCGGACAGCCTCTCCTACGAGCAGTACTTC. The chain joins TRBV5-1 to TRBJ2-7; D might be TRBD1 (6 bases). Germline V gives CDR1 SGHRS, CDR2 YFSETQ. The CDR3 runs to 14 residues. The germline V and J ends were trimmed by 4 bases and 0 bases, with 11 bases remaining between them.